One and the same sample provided the 23 T cell receptor beta chains below, sequenced in a study of molecular identifiers for immune sequencing clone quantification. TCRdb re-called the PCR reads through MiXCR, storing one row per CDR3 protein. This sample has 60,000 to 70,000 distinct CDR3 sequences, with 15% to 20% found just once. Sequenced material: naive CD8+ T cells from blood, with Jurkat cell RNA spiked in. The sample's subset: FACS-sorted CD8+CD4-CCR7+CD45RA+ naive T cells. These receptor sequences come from a human donor in good health. Some libraries in this study had Jurkat cell RNA spiked in.

This clonotype was observed many times. The chain carries TRBV28 and TRBJ2-7; D call uncertain. CDR3 length equals 15 residues. The V gene lost 3 bases and the J gene lost 7 bases, with 19 bases spanning the gap. Germline CDR1 and CDR2: MDHEN and SYDVKM. CDR3 nucleotides: TGTGCCAGCAGTTTGAGATCTACCTACCAACGGGAGCAGTACTTC. Translated: CASSLRSTYQREQYF.

Comments on this clonotype: Mismatch with germline at one junction end may stem from a read error. In DNA, the CDR3 is TGTGCCAGCGGGGAAGGGCCCTTCCCCTACGATCAGTACTTC. Amino acid sequence: CASGEGPFPYDQYF. This chain uses TRBV2 with TRBJ2-7; no firm D call. From germline, CDR1 is SNHLY and CDR2 FYNNEI. CDR3 length: 14 amino acids.

In its sample, this clonotype was seen many times. The genes are TRBV28 and TRBJ2-7, with 11 bases identical to TRBD2. Germline loops: CDR1 MDHEN, CDR2 SYDVKM. The CDR3 consists of 16 residues. With V trimmed by 5 bases and J by 3 bases, 9 bases remained unmatched. The CDR3 is CASSLRPSGRNYEQYF. The CDR3 DNA reads TGTGCCAGCAGTCTACGCCCTAGCGGGAGGAACTACGAGCAGTACTTC.

The chain has TRBV24-1 and TRBJ2-7; TRBD1 matches at 11 bases. Germline V gene data show CDR1 as KGHDR and CDR2 as SFDVKD. V lost 4 bases, J lost 0 bases, and 4 bases stayed unmatched. This CDR3 comprises 16 residues. The CDR3: CATSDRGQGASYEQYF. The CDR3 nucleotides read TGTGCCACCAGTGACCGCGGACAGGGGGCCTCCTACGAGCAGTACTTC.

This clonotype was observed many times. This rearrangement joins TRBV7-8 to TRBJ1-4; D is perhaps TRBD1 (5 bases). Germline loops: CDR1 SGHVS, CDR2 FQNEAQ. Trimming shortened V by 1 base and J by 8 bases, and 14 bases separated the two germline ends. This CDR3 is built from 15 residues. The CDR3 sequence is CASSLEAGHGEKLFF. In DNA form, the CDR3 reads TGTGCCAGCAGCTTAGAAGCGGGGCACGGGGAAAAACTGTTTTTT.

The table lists this clonotype with many counts. This chain joins TRBV28 and TRBJ2-3; D uncertain. V was cut by 3 bases and J by 4 bases, with 2 bases left in between. There are 11 residues in the CDR3. Germline V CDR1 and CDR2: MDHEN, SYDVKM. The CDR3 nucleotides read TGTGCCAGCAGTTTGGCAGATACGCAGTATTTT. Amino acids: CASSLADTQYF.

The rearrangement uses TRBV12-3 or TRBV12-4 and TRBJ2-3, with D possibly TRBD2 on 6 matching bases. The CDR3 is made up of 14 amino acids. V dropped 8 bases and J dropped 1 base, with 13 bases sitting between them. This CDR3 reads CASGSAGRTDTQYF. The DNA of the CDR3 is TGTGCCAGCGGTAGTGCGGGACGCACAGATACGCAGTATTTT.

This clonotype was detected ten times or more. The CDR3 sequence is CASGLTTTNRDTVNTGELFF. CDR3 DNA: TGTGCTAGTGGTTTGACGACTACAAACCGGGACACGGTAAACACCGGGGAGCTGTTTTTT. The chain uses TRBV12-5 and TRBJ2-2; TRBD1 might be the D (6 bases). V dropped 2 bases and J dropped 2 bases, with 24 bases sitting between them. CDR1 and CDR2 from the germline V gene are LGHNT and FRNRAP. This CDR3 has 20 amino acids. The full variable domain, its missing parts supplied by reference TRBV12-5 and TRBJ2-2, is DARVTQTPRHKVTEMGQEVTMRCQPILGHNTVFWYRQTMMQGLELLAYFRNRAPLDDSGMPKDRFSAEMPDATLATLKIQPSEPRDSAVYFCASGLTTTNRDTVNTGELFFGEGSRLTVL.

This clonotype has a handful of counts. This rearrangement joins TRBV5-6 to TRBJ2-7; 11 positions agree with TRBD2. The CDR3 runs to 14 residues. The ends lost 0 bases at V and 6 bases at J; junction bases unmatched: 2. Germline V lookup: CDR1 SGHDT, CDR2 YYEEEE. CDR3 sequence reads: CASSLASGRPEQYF. In DNA form, the CDR3 reads TGTGCCAGCAGCTTGGCTAGCGGGAGGCCCGAGCAGTACTTC.

In its sample, this clonotype was seen many times. The chain employs TRBV7-8 and TRBJ1-1; D not resolved. Germline assignment: CDR1 SGHVS and CDR2 FQNEAQ. V lost 5 bases to trimming and J lost 4 bases, with 8 bases between them. The CDR3 spans 12 residues. CDR3: CASSPSGTEAFF. CDR3 DNA: TGTGCCAGCAGCCCGAGCGGCACTGAAGCTTTCTTT.

In this sample, this clonotype turned up many times. The chain carries TRBV7-8 and TRBJ1-1, with unresolved D. The CDR3 is 14 amino acids. The germline gives CDR1 SGHVS, CDR2 FQNEAQ. Trimming pared 3 bases from V and 0 bases from J, leaving 8 bases between. The CDR3 region is CASSFEAVNTEAFF. DNA of the CDR3: TGTGCCAGCAGCTTTGAGGCAGTGAACACTGAAGCTTTCTTT. The full variable domain, completed using reference TRBV7-8 and TRBJ1-1, is GAGVSQSPRYKVAKRGQDVALRCDPISGHVSLFWYQQALGQGPEFLTYFQNEAQLDKSGLPSDRFFAERPEGSVSTLKIQRTQQEDSAVYLCASSFEAVNTEAFFGQGTRLTVV.

This clonotype was counted ten times or more. This sequence joins TRBV27 and TRBJ2-3; no reliable D call. The CDR3 contains 14 residues. Trimming stripped 5 bases from V and 4 bases from J, with 13 bases between. From germline, CDR1 is MNHEY and CDR2 SMNVEV (reference sequence). Written as DNA, the CDR3 is TGTGCCAGCAGTCTCCATATCGTGGCAGATACGCAGTATTTT. It encodes CASSLHIVADTQYF.

This clonotype occurred many times. V and J are TRBV2 and TRBJ2-6; either TRBD1 or TRBD2 may supply D (5 bases each). Trimming stripped 7 bases from V and 0 bases from J, with 10 bases between. The CDR3 consists of 15 residues. Germline V gives CDR1 SNHLY, CDR2 FYNNEI. The CDR3 reads CASKVGASGANVLTF. CDR3 in DNA: TGTGCCAGCAAAGTCGGGGCCTCTGGGGCCAACGTCCTGACTTTC.

For this clonotype: A single base separates this from a much larger clone, so it may be a read error. The rearrangement uses TRBV4-1 and TRBJ2-7, with a possible D match to TRBD2 (5 bases). Germline lookup yields CDR1 MGHRA and CDR2 YSYEKL. The CDR3 is 13 amino acids. CDR3 residues: CASSKRSSHEQYF. In nucleotides, the CDR3 is TGCGCCAGCAGTAAGCGGAGCTCCCACGAGCAGTACTTC.

This clonotype showed up many times. The chain is built from TRBV24-1 and TRBJ2-2, with 7 bases that match TRBD2. V was pared by 4 bases and J by 5 bases, with 6 bases of the junction left unmatched. The CDR3 runs 15 residues. In germline, CDR1 is KGHDR, CDR2 SFDVKD. CDR3 DNA: TGTGCCACCAGTGACCTGGGACTACCGACCGGGGAGCTGTTTTTT. This codes for CATSDLGLPTGELFF.

On this clonotype itself: This may stem from a read error, because a much larger clone lies one nucleotide away. This is likely a read error, given that the CDR3 carries no conserved phenylalanine or tryptophan at its end. The V and J genes are TRBV5-6 and TRBJ2-7; 7 bases agree with TRBD1. CDR1 SGHDT and CDR2 YYEEEE come from the germline V gene. Germline trimming cut 2 bases from V and 3 bases from J; bases unmatched to any gene: 8. This CDR3 comprises 15 residues. The CDR3: CASSFAPGTDYEQYL. CDR3 nucleotides: TGTGCCAGCAGCTTTGCCCCCGGGACAGACTACGAGCAGTACCTC.

V usage is TRBV15 and J usage is TRBJ2-3; tentatively, D is TRBD2 (6 bases). Trimming shortened V by 5 bases and J by 1 base, and 16 bases separated the two germline ends. CDR1 is LNHNV and CDR2 is YYDKDF in the germline V gene (reference sequence). The CDR3 has 16 residues. The CDR3 DNA follows: TGTGCCACCAGCCACCCCGGGAGCCTAGGCACAGATACGCAGTATTTT. Translating gives CATSHPGSLGTDTQYF. The entire variable domain, with the rest obtained from reference TRBV15 and TRBJ2-3, is as follows: DAMVIQNPRYQVTQFGKPVTLSCSQTLNHNVMYWYQQKSSQAPKLLFHYYDKDFNNEADTPDNFQSRRPNTSFCFLDIRSPGLGDTAMYLCATSHPGSLGTDTQYFGPGTRLTVL.

On this clonotype: A much larger clone lies one base from this, so it may be a read error. The chain links TRBV27 to TRBJ2-7; D is unresolved. CDR1 is MNHEY, CDR2 SMNVEV, per germline (reference sequence). The CDR3 is 14 residues long. CDR3 in amino acids: CASSWGTPQYEQNF. CDR3 bases: TGTGCCAGCAGTTGGGGAACTCCCCAGTACGAGCAGAACTTC.

As concerns this clonotype: A much more abundant neighbour one base away suggests this may be a read error. The V gene is TRBV6-5, the J gene TRBJ2-3, with 11 bases lining up with TRBD2. Germline values: CDR1 MNHEY, CDR2 SVGAGI. The V gene end was trimmed by 8 bases and the J gene end by 2 bases; junction bases not matched to a gene: 9. The length of the CDR3 is 16 residues. The CDR3 region is CASGQLTSGDTDTQYF. In DNA form, the CDR3 reads TGTGCCAGCGGACAACTGACTAGCGGGGACACAGATACGCAGTATTTT.

This clonotype appeared many times. DNA for the CDR3: TGTGCCAGCAGCAAAGAGGGTTGGATATCAGCGGGAGGGCCGCATGAGCAGTTCTTC. Translated: CASSKEGWISAGGPHEQFF. The rearrangement joins TRBV7-2 to TRBJ2-1, with 10 bases aligning to TRBD2. In germline, CDR1 is SGHTA, CDR2 FQGNSA. V was pared by 5 bases and J by 8 bases, with 21 bases of the junction left unmatched. CDR3 length equals 19 residues.

This clonotype has a count of ten or more. V usage is TRBV28 and J usage is TRBJ2-2, with D possibly being TRBD2 (6 bases). This CDR3 spans 15 amino acids. Germline V gene data show CDR1 as MDHEN and CDR2 as SYDVKM. V was pared by 5 bases and J by 5 bases, with 15 bases between. The CDR3 protein is CASSPGGTGTGELFF. CDR3 nucleotide sequence: TGTGCCAGCAGTCCCGGGGGTACCGGTACCGGGGAGCTGTTTTTT.

The genes are TRBV11-2 and TRBJ2-2; TRBD1 aligns across 10 bases. Per the germline V gene, CDR1 is SGHAT and CDR2 is FQNNGV. J lost 1 base, V lost 3 bases, and 2 bases had no gene match. This CDR3 contains 16 residues. The DNA for the CDR3 is TGTGCCAGCAGCTTCCGGGACAGGGGGAACACCGGGGAGCTGTTTTTT. This encodes CASSFRDRGNTGELFF.

This clonotype has a count of ten or more. This chain connects TRBV12-5 to TRBJ2-1, with D hard to call. V was clipped by 0 bases and J by 7 bases, with 10 bases between them. The CDR3 runs to 14 residues. Germline loops: CDR1 LGHNT, CDR2 FRNRAP. The CDR3 is CASGLVRKANEQFF. The CDR3 DNA sequence: TGTGCTAGTGGTTTGGTCCGGAAGGCGAATGAGCAGTTCTTC.